This T cell receptor beta chain stems from a study of blood T cell repertoires in COVID-19 (dated by TCRdb to 2018 to 2021). With respect to the entire study: The collaborator samples originated in the United States, Italy and Spain and spanned the acute and convalescent phases of COVID-19. Subjects who had been exposed to COVID-19, were actively infected with it, or had recovered from it provided the deeply sampled blood TCRbeta repertoires that made up the dataset. The material from the prospective study consisted of cDNA or gDNA derived from T cells, B-cell-depleted T cells, or PBMCs. Nearly every sample came with metadata listing a de-identified subject ID, COVID-19 status, age in years and sex. The repertoires were released in a freely available public database intended as a resource for research on the immune response to SARS-CoV-2. Where available, HLA class I and class II types were obtained from metadata supplied by the sample provider rather than from assay-based typing. Samples came from the ongoing ImmuneRACE study (first 160 participants) plus 1,254 subjects from 6 global collaborators.

Each collaborating institution followed its own protocols to collect whole blood in K2EDTA tubes. For TCRbeta analysis, collaborator samples were shipped as frozen whole blood, as isolated PBMCs, or as DNA extracted from either sample type. Results the study describes overall, beyond this receptor: The quantity of clinical and demographic metadata differed by source and by participant and was supplied without curation.

Comments on this clone: Its antigen specificity is not known. No base quality information exists; no much larger clone differs at one position.

The immunoSEQ Assay, a bias-controlled multiplex PCR, was used to amplify TCRbeta CDR3 regions from genomic DNA. The authors' pipeline ran thus. The number of nucleated cells in each sample was estimated by amplification of reference gene primers within the assay. To quantify the absolute abundance of each unique TCRbeta CDR3 rearrangement, sequence reads were collapsed and filtered. For each sample, productive Simpson clonality was calculated by taking the square root of Simpson's diversity index across productive rearrangements. TCRdb retrieved this table from immuneACCESS and kept in-frame rearrangements only. Not all clones are present; in checked studies, unresolved V genes account for under half, and no reason is known for the remainder. The V and J calls and the clone size are those of that table, but D and trimming were determined from the DNA. This sample holds 90,000 to 130,000 clones; around 80% were observed only once. The ten largest clones represent under 0.85% of the sample.

The CDR3 holds 16 amino acids from the cysteine to the phenylalanine. Only CDR3 DNA remains: 48 bases, in frame from the first base. CDR1 and CDR2 are read off the germline V gene as KGHDR and SFDVKD. V lost 6 bases and J lost 3 bases, and the count of bases not matched to a germline gene is 12. The receptor's source is a woman in her 70s with acute or convalescent COVID-19. Input material: peripheral blood. The chain couples TRBV24-1 to TRBJ1-1; 7 central nucleotides agree with TRBD1. The sequenced DNA: TGTGCCACCAGTTGTGACAGGGAAATCTGGGACACTGAAGCTTTCTTT. Protein translation: CATSCDREIWDTEAFF.